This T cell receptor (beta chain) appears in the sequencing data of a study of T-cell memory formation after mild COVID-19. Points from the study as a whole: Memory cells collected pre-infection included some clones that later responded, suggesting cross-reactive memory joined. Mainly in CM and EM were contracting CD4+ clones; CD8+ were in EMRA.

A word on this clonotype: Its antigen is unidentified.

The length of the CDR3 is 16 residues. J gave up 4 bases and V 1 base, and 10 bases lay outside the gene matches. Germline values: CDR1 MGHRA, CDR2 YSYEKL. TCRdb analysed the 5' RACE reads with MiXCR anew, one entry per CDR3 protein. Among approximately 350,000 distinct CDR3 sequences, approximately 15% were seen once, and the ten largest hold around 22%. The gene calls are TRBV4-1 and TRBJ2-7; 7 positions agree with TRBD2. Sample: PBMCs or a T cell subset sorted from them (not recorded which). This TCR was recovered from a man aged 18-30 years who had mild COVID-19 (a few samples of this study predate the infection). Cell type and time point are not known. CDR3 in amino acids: CASSQAYSGELYEQYF. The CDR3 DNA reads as TGCGCCAGCAGCCAAGCGTACAGCGGGGAGTTATACGAGCAGTACTTC.